A single sample is the source of the 8 T cell receptor beta chains below, sequenced in a study of CD4 T cells in relation to SARS-CoV-2 and coronaviruses. Sequencing was performed with immunoSEQ multiplex PCR; in TCRdb, only in-frame clones are kept and a portion is missing. The table has fewer than 20,000 clones, nearly 85% seen once. Antigens of these TCRs are unknown. CD4+ T cells from unexposed donors were obtained before the COVID-19 pandemic (2011-2018). CD4+ T cells were isolated from the cells after 10 days of culture. Sample: CD4+ T cells from PBMCs, cultured in vitro. Receptor source: a human donor in good health.

As regards this clone: Other DNA variants within this sample encode the same CDR3. The chain has TRBV5-6 and TRBJ1-1; the D is unclear. CDR3 size: 13 residues. Germline CDR1 SGHDT, CDR2 YYEEEE. V lost 1 base and J 2 bases, leaving 6 bases between the germline ends. The CDR3 sequence: CASSLYHNTEAFF. The CDR3 DNA is TGTGCCAGCAGCTTGTACCATAACACTGAAGCTTTCTTT. The full variable domain, completed using reference TRBV5-6 and TRBJ1-1, is DAGVTQSPTHLIKTRGQQVTLRCSPKSGHDTVSWYQQALGQGPQFIFQYYEEEERQRGNFPDRFSGHQFPNYSSELNVNALLLGDSALYLCASSLYHNTEAFFGQGTRLTVV.

V gene TRBV7-9 combines with J gene TRBJ2-5, with 8 bases lining up with TRBD1. The V segment lost 5 bases and the J segment 6 bases; nucleotides outside the gene matches: 5. Germline V gene lookup returns CDR1 SEHNR and CDR2 FQNEAQ (reference sequence). The CDR3 has 13 residues. The CDR3 sequence: CASSKTGDKTQYF. For the CDR3, the DNA is TGTGCCAGCAGCAAGACAGGGGATAAGACCCAGTACTTC. Using reference TRBV7-9 and TRBJ2-5 for the parts outside the CDR3, the full variable domain is DTGVSQNPRHKITKRGQNVTFRCDPISEHNRLYWYRQTLGQGPEFLTYFQNEAQLEKSRLLSDRFSAERPKGSFSTLEIQRTEQGDSAMYLCASSKTGDKTQYFGPGTRLLVL.

V usage is TRBV29-1 and J usage is TRBJ1-2, with TRBD1 matching 8 bases. The germline V gene has CDR1 SQVTM and CDR2 ANQGSEA. The CDR3 contains 14 residues. The ends lost 3 bases at V and 3 bases at J; junction bases unmatched: 6. In nucleotides, the CDR3 is TGCAGCGTTGATCCCGGACAGGGACACTATGGCTACACCTTC. Its translation is CSVDPGQGHYGYTF.

This sequence joins TRBV6-4 and TRBJ2-1; D gene uncertain. This CDR3 contains 14 residues. CDR1 is MRHNA, CDR2 SNTAGT, per germline. Between the trimmed V and J ends, which lost 0 bases and 13 bases, there was a span of 16 bases. The CDR3 nucleotides are TGTGCCAGCAGTGACTCAGAGGTGGCCCCACGACAGTTCTTC. It translates to CASSDSEVAPRQFF.

J is TRBJ2-1 and V is TRBV7-9, with TRBD2 as a possible D gene (5 bases). The CDR3 consists of 11 residues. In germline, CDR1 is SEHNR, CDR2 FQNEAQ (reference sequence). The V end lost 2 bases, the J end lost 14 bases, and 10 bases lay between the germline ends. The CDR3 DNA reads TGTGCCAGCAGCTTAAGCGGTTTGAAGTTCTTC. This gives the protein CASSLSGLKFF.

This chain links TRBV6-2 or TRBV6-3 with TRBJ2-3; no reliable D call. Looked up from germline, CDR1 is MNHEY and CDR2 is SVGEGT. Trimming took 5 bases from V and 6 from J, leaving 15 bases between them. This CDR3 is 14 amino acids long. The CDR3 sequence: CASSQTSSGDTQYF. DNA of the CDR3: TGTGCCAGCAGTCAGACCAGCTCCGGGGATACGCAGTATTTT.

The gene calls are TRBV30 and TRBJ1-2, with a possible D match to TRBD1 (6 bases). In germline, CDR1 is GTSNPN, CDR2 SVGIG (reference sequence). The CDR3 consists of 12 residues. V lost 4 bases and J lost 10, with 16 bases in between. The CDR3 bases are TGTGCCTGGAACCCCCCGACAGGCCCCTACACCTTC. The encoded protein is CAWNPPTGPYTF.

CDR3 sequence reads: CASSFSGDYGYTF. CDR3 sequence (DNA): TGTGCCAGCAGCTTTTCAGGGGACTATGGCTACACCTTC. V gene TRBV7-2 combines with J gene TRBJ1-2, with D perhaps matching TRBD1 (6 bases). V was pared by 3 bases and J by 3 bases, with 8 bases between. The CDR3 is 13 residues long. From germline, CDR1 is SGHTA and CDR2 FQGNSA.